These T cell receptor beta chains were read from a single sample in a study of blood T cell repertoires in COVID-19. Profiled with immunoSEQ multiplex PCR; TCRdb holds only in-frame clones, not every one. The repertoire has about 240,000 clones, 86% of them found once; the top ten carry 10% to 15%. Sequenced material: peripheral blood. These receptors were collected from a man older than 75 with acute or convalescent COVID-19. Each CDR3 is given with its conserved first and last residue.

TRBJ2-1,TRBV9,CASSSHLTSGGANEQFF
TRBJ1-2,TRBV6-2/TRBV6-3,CASSYPRGNGYTF
TRBJ2-1,TRBV4-1,CASSQGPGTSVLHNEQFF
TRBJ2-2,TRBV6-2/TRBV6-3,CASSYSTALNTGELFF
TRBJ1-5,TRBV2,CASRAGGAGGQPQHF
TRBJ1-5,TRBV6-5,CASSNRVGANQPQHF
TRBJ1-4,TRBV4-1,CASSGQGLSNEKLFF
TRBJ2-1,TRBV12-3/TRBV12-4,CASSRGGGEQFF
TRBJ1-5,TRBV28,CASSLPGVGGQPQHF
TRBJ1-2,TRBV6-2/TRBV6-3,CASSTGSAYGYTF
TRBJ1-2,TRBV29-1,CSVSGLTWDYGYTF
TRBJ1-6,TRBV9,CASSVDRGPSPLHF
TRBJ1-2,TRBV5-1,CASGQETNYGYTF
TRBJ1-1,TRBV6-5,CASGRVGVGYTEAFF
TRBJ1-5,TRBV28,CASSLLRQLQPQHF
TRBJ2-2,TRBV29-1,CAYAETNTGELFF
TRBJ2-4,TRBV6-1,CASSENLSGVSAKNIQYF
TRBJ1-5,TRBV7-3,CASSLTPGKPQHF
TRBJ1-5,TRBV29-1,CSVEAGVEGQPQHF
TRBJ2-3,TRBV24-1,CATSDFPQTDTQYF
TRBJ2-5,TRBV19,CASAWTSGRAEKTQYF
TRBJ2-3,TRBV6-5,CASTKQGRPDTQYF
TRBJ2-2,TRBV15,CATSRDRPGVTGELFF
TRBJ1-5,TRBV6-5,CASSMGPGSNQPQHF
TRBJ1-4,TRBV6-5,CASSYSFRGSNEKLFF
TRBJ2-1,TRBV7-8,CASSLFSSAGTGLNNEQFF
TRBJ1-6,TRBV19,CASSIFGTGGNSPLHF
TRBJ2-5,TRBV5-5,CASSSLVGAVEKTQYF
TRBJ1-3,TRBV6-2/TRBV6-3,CASGRAGGLSGNTIYF
TRBJ2-2,TRBV9,CASSALPGLGHAGELFF
TRBJ2-7,TRBV14,CASSQDSARAFYEQYF
TRBJ2-1,TRBV3-1/TRBV3-2,CASSPPRGPTTRNEQFF
TRBJ1-3,TRBV10-3,CAINKYRGGSGNTIYF
TRBJ2-3,TRBV6-5,CASSSWTGEDTQYF
TRBJ1-1,TRBV10-2,CASSAVWERGINTEAFF
TRBJ2-7,TRBV28,CASKADRALYEQYF
TRBJ1-1,TRBV28,CASSLWQNTEAFF
TRBJ2-1,TRBV27,CASSSSGGGKFNEQFF
TRBJ1-2,TRBV14,CASARQGRGVGGYTF
TRBJ1-5,TRBV5-6,CASSLTGIGNQPQHF